The entry below describes one T cell receptor beta chain. Mismatch with germline at one junction end may stem from a read error. The data stem from a study of blood T cell repertoires in COVID-19. Study-wide background: Both acute and convalescent COVID-19 samples were obtained from the United States, Italy and Spain.

This table comes from immunoSEQ multiplex PCR, and its TCRdb copy is limited to in-frame clones, with some not included. This sample carries about 250,000 clones, roughly 86% of them seen once, and the ten largest clones take around 1.5%. The CDR3 has 14 amino acids. Per the germline V gene, CDR1 is SGHTA and CDR2 is FQGNSA. The clonotype was recovered from a woman aged 60-70 years who had recovered from COVID-19. Sequenced material: peripheral blood. V gene TRBV7-2 combines with J gene TRBJ2-7; 8 bases match TRBD1. CDR3 loop: CASSLVIRPGGLDF. CDR3 nucleotide sequence: TGTGCCAGCAGCTTAGTTATTCGGCCAGGGGGCTTGGACTTC.